Sequencing of this T cell receptor (beta chain) was carried out in a study of blood T cell repertoires in COVID-19. The wider study: Nucleic acid was either cDNA or gDNA, and it came from T cells, B-cell-depleted T cells, or PBMCs.

With respect to this clone: Other DNA variants within this sample encode the same CDR3.

Original data processing: Cell counts per sample came from amplifying reference gene primers. TCRdb's table, derived via immunoSEQ multiplex PCR, lists solely in-frame clones and lacks some. V and J calls and clone size come straight from that table; D and trimming were deduced from the DNA. The table has 100,000 to 150,000 clones, 70% to 90% seen once. V shed 2 bases and J shed 6 bases, with 7 bases lying between them. CDR3 length equals 11 residues. The germline V gene encodes CDR1 DFQATT and CDR2 SNEGSKA (reference sequence). The J gene is TRBJ1-2, the V gene TRBV20-1; D unresolved. The specimen was peripheral blood. The clonotype was recovered from a man in his forties or fifties with acute or convalescent COVID-19. The CDR3 DNA reads as TGCAGTGCTAGAACCCGGGATGGCTACACCTTC. Its translation: CSARTRDGYTF.